This T cell receptor (beta chain) came from a study of metastatic and nonmetastatic thyroid tumors. Study observations and caveats: Benign nodules reportedly had significantly lower TCR beta diversity than malignant thyroid tumors in blood and tumor.

No treatment of any kind had been given to any patient before thyroid surgery. TCRdb re-called clones via MiXCR from the PCR reads. The profile shows roughly 17,000 clones, approximately 24% of them singletons. Ten or more counts support this clone. Its specificity is unknown. V was clipped by 4 bases and J by 5 bases; unmatched bases: 5. Germline V lookup: CDR1 SGDLS, CDR2 YYNGEE. The CDR3 length is 14 residues. This sequence was found in a male donor with papillary thyroid cancer or a benign thyroid nodule (not recorded which). Some clones in this sample may be carry-over from other donors' samples. Sequenced material: tumor tissue. The rearrangement links TRBV9 to TRBJ2-5; TRBD1 matches 10 bases. This chain's CDR3 is CASSRGQGTETQYF. The DNA of the CDR3 is TGTGCCAGCAGCAGGGGACAGGGGACCGAGACCCAGTACTTC.